These 23 T cell receptor beta chains share one sample of origin, sequenced in a study of human T cells and chemical hapten exposure. Time point noted: patch test 3, about 24 weeks after DPC sensitization. Treatment here: therapeutic diphenylcyclopropenone sensitization with weekly scalp DPC. One entry per CDR3 protein, called by TCRdb with MiXCR from the RACE reads. The sample yields 95,000 to 150,000 distinct CDR3 sequences, about 11% seen once. The material sequenced was whole blood, taken in connection with sensitization to the hapten diphenylcyclopropenone (DPC). The receptors here all came from a woman aged 50 to 60 with alopecia areata. Some clones in this sample may be carry-over from other donors' samples.

Remarks on this clonotype: A read error may be the cause here, since a much bigger clone is one base away. J is TRBJ1-6 and V is TRBV27, with 7 nucleotides matching TRBD1. This CDR3 has 14 amino acids. CDR1 is MNHEY and CDR2 is SMNVEV in the germline V gene (reference sequence). The DNA for the CDR3 is TGTGCCAGCAGTTTACAGGGGGGATATTCACCCCTCAACTTT. It translates to CASSLQGGYSPLNF.

This chain links TRBV12-3 or TRBV12-4 with TRBJ1-2; the D gene is possibly TRBD1 (5 bases). The CDR3 runs 13 residues. Trimming pared 4 bases from V and 8 bases from J, leaving 14 bases between. The CDR3 coding sequence is TGTGCCAGCAGTTATCGGCAGGGCCAGGGCTACACCTTC. It translates to CASSYRQGQGYTF.

Worth noting for this clonotype: Compared with germline, one end of the junction differs, possibly owing to a read error. CDR3 amino acids: CANSQGPSSGNTIYF. In DNA, the CDR3 is TGCGCCAACAGCCAAGGGCCGAGCTCTGGAAACACCATATATTTT. V gene TRBV4-1 combines with J gene TRBJ1-3; D uncertain. The CDR3 totals 15 residues. CDR1 is MGHRA, CDR2 YSYEKL, per germline.

This clonotype was seen only a few times. V and J are TRBV2 and TRBJ2-3, with 10 bases identical to TRBD1. The CDR3 is made up of 16 amino acids. V was pared by 6 bases and J by 1 base, with 7 bases of the junction left unmatched. Germline CDR1 is SNHLY and CDR2 is FYNNEI. The DNA of the CDR3 is TGTGCCAGCAGGACAGGGGGCTCGGGAGGCACAGATACGCAGTATTTT. This translates into CASRTGGSGGTDTQYF. The full variable domain, rest sourced from reference TRBV2 and TRBJ2-3, is EPEVTQTPSHQVTQMGQEVILRCVPISNHLYFYWYRQILGQKVEFLVSFYNNEISEKSEIFDDQFSVERPDGSNFTLKIRSTKLEDSAMYFCASRTGGSGGTDTQYFGPGTRLTVL.

This clonotype turned up a few times. The chain carries TRBV29-1 and TRBJ1-4; TRBD1 aligns across 11 bases. Losses at the gene ends were 5 bases for V and 8 bases for J; bases not matched to a gene: 10. From germline, CDR1 is SQVTM and CDR2 ANQGSEA. This CDR3 region has 15 residues. This chain's CDR3 is CSVRTGTGGNEKLFF. CDR3 nucleotides: TGCAGCGTTCGCACCGGGACAGGGGGAAACGAAAAACTGTTTTTT.

V and J are TRBV7-6 and TRBJ2-7; 11 bases agree with TRBD2. Germline values: CDR1 SGHVS, CDR2 FNYEAQ. There are 16 residues in the CDR3. Trimming at V came to 1 base and at J to 2 bases, leaving 4 bases not matched to a gene. Here the CDR3 reads CASSLEIAGGTYEQYF. As DNA, the CDR3 is TGTGCCAGCAGCTTAGAGATAGCGGGGGGGACCTACGAGCAGTACTTC.

The chain combines TRBV7-9 with TRBJ2-3; TRBD1 or TRBD2 may be the D gene (5 bases each). Germline values: CDR1 SEHNR, CDR2 FQNEAQ (reference sequence). V lost 11 bases and J lost 2, with 17 bases in between. This CDR3 is 14 amino acids long. The CDR3: CASTPGAFTDTQYF. The DNA for the CDR3 is TGTGCCTCGACCCCCGGGGCCTTCACAGATACGCAGTATTTT. Combining the CDR3 with reference TRBV7-9 and TRBJ2-3 gives the whole variable domain DTGVSQNPRHKITKRGQNVTFRCDPISEHNRLYWYRQTLGQGPEFLTYFQNEAQLEKSRLLSDRFSAERPKGSFSTLEIQRTEQGDSAMYLCASTPGAFTDTQYFGPGTRLTVL.

The chain employs TRBV19 and TRBJ2-1, with 9 bases matching TRBD1. The junction had 6 bases not matched to a gene; V was cut back by 8 bases and J by 4 bases. Looked up from germline, CDR1 is LNHDA and CDR2 is SQIVND (reference sequence). The CDR3 is 14 residues long. In DNA form, the CDR3 reads TGTGCCAGTGGGGGACAGGGACTTTACAATGAGCAGTTCTTC. Amino acids: CASGGQGLYNEQFF.

This clonotype was picked up a small number of times. The V gene is TRBV2, the J gene TRBJ1-2; no reliable D call. The CDR3 is 15 amino acids. Germline V gives CDR1 SNHLY, CDR2 FYNNEI. Trimming left V 3 bases short and J 0 bases short, with 11 bases between. CDR3 amino acids: CASSELAAANYGYTF. CDR3 DNA sequence: TGTGCCAGCAGTGAGTTGGCAGCCGCTAACTATGGCTACACCTTC.

This rearrangement joins TRBV29-1 to TRBJ1-5, with a tentative D call TRBD1 (5 bases). The CDR3 length is 12 residues. V lost 4 bases and J lost 4, with 8 bases in between. CDR1 and CDR2 (germline): SQVTM, ANQGSEA. This CDR3 reads CSVVEGNQPQHF. The DNA for the CDR3 is TGCAGCGTTGTGGAGGGGAATCAGCCCCAGCATTTT.

This clonotype showed up just a few times. The V and J genes are TRBV5-6 and TRBJ1-1, with D possibly matching TRBD1 (6 bases). Germline values: CDR1 SGHDT, CDR2 YYEEEE. The V gene lost 6 bases and the J gene lost 4 bases, with 25 bases spanning the gap. The CDR3 loop spans 17 amino acids. This CDR3 is CASTFGLDGTTGTEAFF. The CDR3 DNA sequence: TGTGCCAGCACCTTTGGATTAGATGGGACAACGGGCACTGAAGCTTTCTTT.

This clonotype was observed many times. The V and J genes are TRBV6-5 and TRBJ2-3; no definite D call. Germline CDR1 reads MNHEY; CDR2 reads SVGAGI. Trimming pared 5 bases from V and 0 bases from J, leaving 12 bases between. This CDR3 comprises 15 residues. The CDR3, as DNA: TGTGCCAGCAGTAGGACCCCCAGTAGCACAGATACGCAGTATTTT. It encodes CASSRTPSSTDTQYF.

The CDR3 here is CASSPGGVGNQPQHF. DNA for the CDR3: TGTGCCAGCAGCCCAGGGGGGGTGGGCAATCAGCCCCAGCATTTT. The chain combines TRBV12-3 or TRBV12-4 with TRBJ1-5; 7 bases line up with TRBD1. The CDR3 runs to 15 residues. V gave up 6 bases and J gave up 2 bases; unmatched junction bases: 7.

In its sample, this clonotype was seen many times. The V gene is TRBV28, the J gene TRBJ2-7, with D perhaps TRBD1 or TRBD2 (6 bases each). The CDR3 runs to 15 residues. Germline assignment: CDR1 MDHEN and CDR2 SYDVKM. V was trimmed by 5 bases and J by 6 bases, leaving 20 bases between them. Here the CDR3 DNA reads TGTGCCAGCAGTCCGTGGTCAGGGGAGGTCTCCGAGCAGTACTTC. It is translated as CASSPWSGEVSEQYF. Looking up the rest from reference TRBV28 and TRBJ2-7 gives the full variable domain: DVKVTQSSRYLVKRTGEKVFLECVQDMDHENMFWYRQDPGLGLRLIYFSYDVKMKEKGDIPEGYSVSREKKERFSLILESASTNQTSMYLCASSPWSGEVSEQYFGPGTRLTVT.

The V and J genes are TRBV10-3 and TRBJ1-5; no reliable D call. Germline-derived CDR1 and CDR2 are ENHRY and SYGVKD. V was clipped by 4 bases and J by 2 bases, with 9 bases between them. The CDR3 loop spans 14 amino acids. This CDR3 reads CAISGGPGNQPQHF. The CDR3 coding sequence is TGTGCCATCAGTGGAGGACCAGGCAATCAGCCCCAGCATTTT.

This clonotype was found a few times. This chain links TRBV10-1 with TRBJ2-3; 10 bases are a match to TRBD2. The germline V gene encodes CDR1 WNHNN and CDR2 SYGVQD (reference sequence). The CDR3 has 16 amino acids. After removal of 4 bases from V and 1 base from J, the junction contained 5 bases not matched to a gene. The CDR3, as DNA: TGCGCCAGCAGTGGGGGACTAGCGATTGGCACAGATACGCAGTATTTT. The encoded protein is CASSGGLAIGTDTQYF.

In its sample, this clonotype was seen many times. V and J are TRBV7-2 and TRBJ2-5, with TRBD1 matching 9 bases. The length of the CDR3 is 18 residues. CDR1 and CDR2 from the germline V gene are SGHTA and FQGNSA. With V trimmed by 2 bases and J by 2 bases, 12 bases remained unmatched. CDR3 nucleotides: TGTGCCAGCAGCTTAATCCCGACAGGGGGTACTCCTCAAGAGACCCAGTACTTC. The encoded protein is CASSLIPTGGTPQETQYF.

This clonotype was observed at least ten times. The chain employs TRBV29-1 and TRBJ2-7; D is perhaps TRBD2 (5 bases). The CDR3 totals 11 residues. Germline values: CDR1 SQVTM, CDR2 ANQGSEA. Trimming stripped 6 bases from V and 2 bases from J, with 8 bases between. CDR3 DNA sequence: TGCAGCGTCACCGGGACCTACGAGCAGTACTTC. Translating it yields CSVTGTYEQYF.

This clonotype was seen repeatedly, ten times or more. V usage is TRBV28 and J usage is TRBJ2-5; possible D gene TRBD2, 7 bases. This CDR3 is built from 16 residues. V lost 6 bases and J lost 4, with 21 bases in between. Germline V lookup: CDR1 MDHEN, CDR2 SYDVKM. CDR3 sequence (DNA): TGTGCCAGCAGCCGCACCGGGGGGCGCCTAAGAGAGACCCAGTACTTC. Its translation is CASSRTGGRLRETQYF. Together with reference TRBV28 and TRBJ2-5, the CDR3 gives the full variable domain: DVKVTQSSRYLVKRTGEKVFLECVQDMDHENMFWYRQDPGLGLRLIYFSYDVKMKEKGDIPEGYSVSREKKERFSLILESASTNQTSMYLCASSRTGGRLRETQYFGPGTRLLVL.

The chain uses TRBV3-1 and TRBJ2-7, with 11 bases aligning to TRBD2. This CDR3 is 14 amino acids long. Trimming cost V 4 bases and J 2 bases; bases outside gene matches: 1. The germline gives CDR1 LGHDT, CDR2 YNNKEL (reference sequence). The CDR3 spells CASSRSGGAYEQYF. In nucleotides, the CDR3 is TGTGCCAGCAGCCGTAGCGGGGGGGCCTACGAGCAGTACTTC.

This clonotype was found a few times. The V and J genes are TRBV10-3 and TRBJ1-4, with D possibly being TRBD1 (5 bases). CDR3 length: 14 amino acids. Germline V gene sequence: CDR1 ENHRY, CDR2 SYGVKD. Trimming removed 4 bases from V and 5 bases from J, with 11 bases in between. CDR3 in DNA: TGTGCCATCAGTGGGGGCAGACAAAATGAAAAACTGTTTTTT. This sequence encodes CAISGGRQNEKLFF.

The chain couples TRBV10-3 to TRBJ2-3, with 9 bases identical to TRBD1. Trimming took 8 bases from V and 4 from J; bases not matched to a gene: 16. The germline V gene has CDR1 ENHRY and CDR2 SYGVKD. The CDR3 length is 17 residues. The CDR3 bases are TGTGCCATCGGGTCCTCGGGACAGGGCCCGACGCCAGATACGCAGTATTTT. Translating gives CAIGSSGQGPTPDTQYF.

This clonotype was seen only a few times. The J gene is TRBJ2-7, the V gene TRBV12-3 or TRBV12-4; weak D call: TRBD2 (7 bases). This CDR3 has 14 amino acids. V dropped 2 bases and J dropped 6 bases, with 14 bases sitting between them. CDR3 DNA: TGTGCCAGCAGTTTATGGAGGGGGGGGCCCGAGCAGTACTTC. Its translation is CASSLWRGGPEQYF.